This TCR beta chain came from a study of blood T cells in healthy people across ages. Study outcomes and limitations: Per million T cells, TCR beta diversity dropped about linearly as age rose. Changes in expanded clonotypes were possibly confounded, as the CMV status of donors was unknown. Whereas aged donors had fewer naive CD4+ cells, long-lived donors had more of them and higher diversity.

This CDR3 spans 15 amino acids. V dropped 6 bases and J dropped 4; count of bases not matched to a gene: 4. Germline CDR1 is MNHNY and CDR2 is SVGAGI (reference sequence). A sample-barcoded 5' primer and a J-beta primer mix were used in a second PCR of about 7 to 11 cycles. TCRdb re-called the 5' RACE reads through MiXCR, storing one row per CDR3 protein. The top ten clones hold roughly 23% of a sample with over 950,000 distinct CDR3 sequences, roughly 51% of them seen once. In the case of this clonotype: The antigen is unknown.

This clonotype originated in a woman aged 60-75 years in good health. Sequencing was carried out using blood. V is TRBV6-6 and J is TRBJ2-3; 13 bases fit TRBD2. This CDR3 reads CASRRLAGGSDTQYF. Here the CDR3 DNA reads TGTGCCAGCAGAAGACTAGCGGGAGGTTCAGATACGCAGTATTTT.